A single T cell receptor (beta chain) is shown here with its context. The record originates from a study of blood T cell repertoires in COVID-19. Study overall: Researchers got acute and convalescent COVID-19 samples from the United States, Italy and Spain. In each case, the material was cDNA or gDNA derived from T cells, B-cell-depleted T cells, or PBMCs.

Authors' methods: Amplification of reference gene primers provided the estimated nucleated cell counts. Clones were read by immunoSEQ multiplex PCR, and TCRdb kept only the in-frame ones, dropping some. V, J and clone size were drawn from that table, and D and trimming were deduced from the DNA. There are about 400,000 clones in the sample; around 89% occur only once, and 4.3% lies in the top ten. The V end lost 9 bases, the J end lost 5 bases, and 20 bases lay between the germline ends. Germline-derived CDR1 and CDR2 are SGHNT and YYREEE (reference sequence). The CDR3 is made up of 14 amino acids. The sequenced sample consisted of peripheral blood. This chain uses TRBV5-4 with TRBJ1-2; TRBD1 is a possible D gene (5 bases). The clonotype comes from a woman in her 30s with acute or convalescent COVID-19. CDR3 sequence: CATQTLDSVYGYTF. The CDR3, as DNA: TGTGCCACTCAGACATTAGACAGCGTTTATGGCTACACCTTC.